Listed here is a single T cell receptor beta chain. These data come from a study of Ad26.COV2.S vaccination and SARS-CoV-2 variants. As for the study in general: The study gave Ad26.COV2.S intramuscularly, once or twice 56 days apart.

Generated by immunoSEQ multiplex PCR, the TCRdb table keeps only in-frame clones and is missing some. The sample yields roughly 300,000 clones, 88% seen once. Treatment described: around 19 received Ad26.COV2.S at low or high dose, single or two shots; about 5 received placebo; per-sample allocation not given. At day 63 after the first vaccine or placebo injection, samples were drawn. Expressing Wuhan-strain SARS-CoV-2 spike, an Ad26 vector served as the vaccine. The starting material was peripheral blood, obtained in a trial of Ad26.COV2.S vaccine versus placebo. The sequence was collected from a person between 18 and 60 years old who received the Ad26.COV2.S COVID-19 vaccine or a placebo.

The CDR3 DNA is TGTGCCAGCAGCCAAGTTCTTTGGACAGGGAGTTCTGGGGCCAACGTCCTGACTTTC. Residues: CASSQVLWTGSSGANVLTF. The V call is TRBV14, the J call TRBJ2-6; TRBD1 matches at 8 bases. The CDR3 spans 19 residues. Trimming cost V 1 base and J 1 base; bases outside gene matches: 9. Germline lookup yields CDR1 SGHDN and CDR2 FVKESK.